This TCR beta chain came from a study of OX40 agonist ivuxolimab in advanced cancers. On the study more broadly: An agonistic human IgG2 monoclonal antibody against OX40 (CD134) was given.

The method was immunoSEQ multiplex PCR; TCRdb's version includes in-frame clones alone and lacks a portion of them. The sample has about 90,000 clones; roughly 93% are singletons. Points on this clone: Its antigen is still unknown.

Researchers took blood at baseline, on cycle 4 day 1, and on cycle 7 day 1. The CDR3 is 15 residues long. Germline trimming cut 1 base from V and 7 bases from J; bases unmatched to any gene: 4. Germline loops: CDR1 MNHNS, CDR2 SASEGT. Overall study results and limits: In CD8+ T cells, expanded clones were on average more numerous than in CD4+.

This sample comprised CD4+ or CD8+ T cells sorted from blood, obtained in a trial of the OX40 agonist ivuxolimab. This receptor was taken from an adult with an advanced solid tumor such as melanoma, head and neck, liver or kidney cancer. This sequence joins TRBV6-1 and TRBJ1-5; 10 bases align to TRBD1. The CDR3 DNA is TGTGCCAGCAGTGAAGAGGGGACAGGGGAACAGCCCCAGCATTTT. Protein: CASSEEGTGEQPQHF.